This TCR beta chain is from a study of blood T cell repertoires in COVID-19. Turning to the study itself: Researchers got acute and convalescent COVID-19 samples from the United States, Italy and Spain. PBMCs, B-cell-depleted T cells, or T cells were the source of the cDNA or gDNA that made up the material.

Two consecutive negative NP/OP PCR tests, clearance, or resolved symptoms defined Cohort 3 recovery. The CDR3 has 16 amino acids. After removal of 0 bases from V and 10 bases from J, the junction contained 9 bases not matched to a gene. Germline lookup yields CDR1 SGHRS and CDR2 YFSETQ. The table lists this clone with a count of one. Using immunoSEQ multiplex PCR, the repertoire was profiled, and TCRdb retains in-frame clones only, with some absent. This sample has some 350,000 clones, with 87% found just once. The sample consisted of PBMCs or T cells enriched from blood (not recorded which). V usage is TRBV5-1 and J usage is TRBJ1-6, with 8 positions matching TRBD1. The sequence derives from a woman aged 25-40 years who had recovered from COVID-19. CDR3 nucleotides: TGCGCCAGCAGCTTGGGAGCGCAGGGGGCCAGGTCACCCCTCCACTTT. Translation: CASSLGAQGARSPLHF.